The 16 T cell receptor beta chains given below trace back to one sample, sequenced in a study of blood T cell repertoires in COVID-19. This table comes from immunoSEQ multiplex PCR, and its TCRdb copy is limited to in-frame clones, with some not included. The sample holds a few hundred thousand clones, less than 90% seen once. Sequenced input: peripheral blood. The receptors here all came from a man aged 60 to 75 who had recovered from COVID-19.

The chain is built from TRBV2 and TRBJ2-2; possibly TRBD2 for D (5 bases). The CDR3 is 15 amino acids. Trimming stripped 7 bases from V and 2 bases from J, with 14 bases between. Germline lookup yields CDR1 SNHLY and CDR2 FYNNEI. CDR3 protein: CASKVETTNTGELFF. DNA for the CDR3: TGTGCCAGCAAAGTTGAGACTACCAACACCGGGGAGCTGTTTTTT.

This clone appeared once. The chain links TRBV30 to TRBJ2-1; D is undetermined. Between the trimmed V and J ends, which lost 3 bases and 5 bases, there was a span of 8 bases. CDR1 is GTSNPN and CDR2 is SVGIG in the germline V gene (reference sequence). This CDR3 has 12 amino acids. The CDR3 DNA reads TGTGCCTGGAGCCCAGGTGACAATGAGCAGTTCTTC. It is translated as CAWSPGDNEQFF.

This chain links TRBV27 with TRBJ1-2; tentative D call: TRBD1 (6 bases). This CDR3 spans 15 amino acids. Germline V gene lookup returns CDR1 MNHEY and CDR2 SMNVEV (reference sequence). The V end was cut by 3 bases, the J end by 6 bases, with 17 bases between. In nucleotides, the CDR3 is TGTGCCAGCAGTTTTAGAGGGGGGGTAAAGGATGGCTACACCTTC. Its protein product is CASSFRGGVKDGYTF.

As for this clone: This CDR3 is also generated by other DNA sequences in the sample. This sequence joins TRBV4-1 and TRBJ2-1; the match to TRBD2 covers 8 bases. V dropped 1 base and J dropped 7; count of bases not matched to a gene: 6. Germline V lookup: CDR1 MGHRA, CDR2 YSYEKL. CDR3 length equals 15 residues. This CDR3 reads CASSQVSGGWNEQFF. The CDR3 DNA reads as TGCGCCAGCAGCCAAGTTTCGGGAGGGTGGAATGAGCAGTTCTTC.

The CDR3 DNA sequence: TGTGCCAGTAGTATCAGGGGCCAAGCCGACACCGGGGAGCTGTTTTTT. Translation gives CASSIRGQADTGELFF. The chain combines TRBV19 with TRBJ2-2; D possibly corresponds to TRBD1 (6 bases). The CDR3 totals 16 residues. V shed 3 bases and J shed 3 bases, with 14 bases lying between them. CDR1 LNHDA and CDR2 SQIVND come from the germline V gene (reference sequence).

This rearrangement joins TRBV11-2 to TRBJ1-3, with D possibly TRBD1 on 5 matching bases. Trimming cost V 1 base and J 1 base, with 11 bases left between them. Germline V gives CDR1 SGHAT, CDR2 FQNNGV. The CDR3 has 16 amino acids. CDR3 region: CASSLGGGGSGNTIYF. Written as DNA, the CDR3 is TGTGCCAGCAGCTTAGGCGGCGGGGGGTCTGGAAACACCATATATTTT.

J is TRBJ1-3 and V is TRBV24-1; a possible D gene is TRBD1 (5 bases). V gave up 3 bases and J gave up 0 bases, with 8 bases separating them. The CDR3 has 15 residues. CDR1 is KGHDR, CDR2 SFDVKD, per germline. In DNA form, the CDR3 reads TGTGCCACCAGTGATGGACACAACTCTGGAAACACCATATATTTT. It is translated as CATSDGHNSGNTIYF.

This clone was seen a few times. This chain links TRBV2 with TRBJ1-4; maybe TRBD1 (5 bases). V was clipped by 6 bases and J by 4 bases, with 15 bases between them. Germline V gene sequence: CDR1 SNHLY, CDR2 FYNNEI. CDR3 size: 15 residues. The CDR3 reads CASRGPGEGNEKLFF. The CDR3 DNA sequence: TGTGCCAGCAGGGGACCGGGAGAGGGTAATGAAAAACTGTTTTTT.

V usage is TRBV2 and J usage is TRBJ1-2, with D possibly TRBD1 on 5 matching bases. Trimming removed 1 base from V and 8 bases from J, with 11 bases in between. The CDR3 extends over 13 amino acids. Germline CDR1 and CDR2: SNHLY and FYNNEI. CDR3 nucleotides: TGTGCCAGCAGTGAAGTTGGAGGGGACGGCTACACCTTC. Its protein product is CASSEVGGDGYTF.

The chain carries TRBV28 and TRBJ1-2; D perhaps matches TRBD1 (5 bases). The CDR3 runs 13 residues. Germline loops: CDR1 MDHEN, CDR2 SYDVKM. Trimming removed 6 bases at V and 8 bases at J, with 16 bases between. This CDR3 reads CASSSGGVQGYTF. The CDR3 nucleotides are TGTGCCAGCAGCTCCGGGGGGGTTCAGGGCTACACCTTC.

As concerns this clone: The same CDR3 is also encoded by other DNA sequences in this sample. The rearrangement uses TRBV29-1 and TRBJ1-1, with 10 bases that match TRBD1. The germline CDR1 and CDR2 sequences are SQVTM and ANQGSEA. The CDR3 covers 13 residues. J lost 2 bases, V lost 5 bases, and 2 bases had no gene match. The CDR3 DNA follows: TGCAGCGTTCGGGACAGGGGTAACACTGAAGCTTTCTTT. Protein product: CSVRDRGNTEAFF. The whole variable domain, remainder taken from reference TRBV29-1 and TRBJ1-1, is SAVISQKPSRDICQRGTSLTIQCQVDSQVTMMFWYRQQPGQSLTLIATANQGSEATYESGFVIDKFPISRPNLTFSTLTVSNMSPEDSSIYLCSVRDRGNTEAFFGQGTRLTVV.

This chain uses TRBV19 with TRBJ1-3; TRBD1 aligns across 8 bases. The V segment lost 9 bases and the J segment 4 bases; nucleotides outside the gene matches: 8. Germline CDR1 LNHDA, CDR2 SQIVND (reference sequence). This CDR3 comprises 14 residues. CDR3: CASHGTGQGNTIYF. CDR3 coding DNA: TGTGCCAGCCATGGGACAGGCCAAGGAAACACCATATATTTT.

The CDR3 loop is CASSGRVAGGSSYNEQFF. Written as DNA, the CDR3 is TGTGCCAGCAGTGGACGGGTAGCGGGGGGTAGCTCCTACAATGAGCAGTTCTTC. This sequence joins TRBV6-1 and TRBJ2-1; 10 positions match TRBD2. Germline loops: CDR1 MNHNS, CDR2 SASEGT. V dropped 4 bases and J dropped 0; count of bases not matched to a gene: 9. The CDR3 is 18 amino acids.

The chain uses TRBV21-1 and TRBJ2-7; the tabulated D call, TRBD2, remains unverified against the DNA. TRBV21-1 is a pseudogene segment. The CDR3 sequence is 11 residues long. The CDR3 coding sequence is TGTGCCAGCAGCTCGCGTTACGAGCAGTACTTC. This gives the protein CASSSRYEQYF.

The chain couples TRBV18 to TRBJ2-1; TRBD2 agrees at 7 bases. Looked up from germline, CDR1 is KGHSH and CDR2 is LQKENI. CDR3 length: 14 amino acids. With V trimmed by 2 bases and J by 8 bases, 6 bases remained unmatched. CDR3 loop: CASSPWTRSDEQFF. As DNA, the CDR3 is TGTGCCAGCTCACCATGGACTAGGAGCGATGAGCAGTTCTTC.

J is TRBJ2-5 and V is TRBV6-2 or TRBV6-3, with D possibly TRBD2 on 5 matching bases. The CDR3 has 17 residues. V gave up 2 bases and J gave up 0 bases, with 16 bases separating them. Germline V gene data show CDR1 as MNHEY and CDR2 as SVGEGT. Written as DNA, the CDR3 is TGTGCCAGCAGTTACCGTTTTGGGCGGGCCTACCAAGAGACCCAGTACTTC. Translation gives CASSYRFGRAYQETQYF.